Here is one T cell receptor beta chain with its context. Its antigen is as yet unknown. A much larger clone differs from this one at a single base, so this may be a read error. The record originates from a study of molecular identifiers for immune sequencing clone quantification. As for the study in general: Naive CD8 RNA (20,000 or 100,000 cells) was divided into five aliquots, with four sequenced. Study outcomes and limitations: Beyond 20 RNA copies, clones held over 97% of effector molecules, compared with under 1% in naive cells. Identical TCR molecules can share a barcode, and this sharing could underestimate highly expanded clone sizes.

TCRdb reprocessed the PCR reads via MiXCR and lists one record per CDR3 protein. The table lists about 60,000 distinct CDR3 sequences, 15% to 20% of them singletons. Libraries for naive CD8 T cells, which were made from about 19,000 to 1,100,000 sorted cells, drew on 10%, 30% or 50% of the RNA. The sequenced sample was naive CD8+ T cells from blood, with Jurkat cell RNA spiked in. The subset was: FACS-sorted CD8+CD4-CCR7+CD45RA+ naive T cells. The receptor's source is a human donor in good health. Some libraries in this study had Jurkat cell RNA spiked in.

The CDR3 DNA is TGTGCCAGCAGCTTAGAGGTCAATGAGCAGCTCTTC. This sequence encodes CASSLEVNEQLF. V is TRBV11-2 and J is TRBJ2-1; D is unclear. From germline, CDR1 is SGHAT and CDR2 FQNNGV. The CDR3 runs to 12 residues.